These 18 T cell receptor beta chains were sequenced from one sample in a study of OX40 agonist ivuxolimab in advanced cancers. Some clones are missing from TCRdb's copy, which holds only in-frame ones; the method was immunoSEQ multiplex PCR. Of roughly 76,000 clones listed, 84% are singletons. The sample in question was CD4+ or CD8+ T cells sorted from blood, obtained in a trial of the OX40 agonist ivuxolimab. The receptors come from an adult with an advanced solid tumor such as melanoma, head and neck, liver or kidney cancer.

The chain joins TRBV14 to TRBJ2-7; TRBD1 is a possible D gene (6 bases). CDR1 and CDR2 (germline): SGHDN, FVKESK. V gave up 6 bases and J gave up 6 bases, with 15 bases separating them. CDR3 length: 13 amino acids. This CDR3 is CASRWQGRSEQYF. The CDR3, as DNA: TGTGCCAGCAGGTGGCAGGGGCGCAGCGAGCAGTACTTC.

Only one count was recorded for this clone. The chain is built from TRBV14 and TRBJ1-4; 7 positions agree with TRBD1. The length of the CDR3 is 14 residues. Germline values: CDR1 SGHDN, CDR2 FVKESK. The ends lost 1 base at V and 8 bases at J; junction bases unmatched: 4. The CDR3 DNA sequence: TGTGCCAGCAGCCAAGGGGGACAGTTAGAAAAACTGTTTTTT. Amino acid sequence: CASSQGGQLEKLFF.

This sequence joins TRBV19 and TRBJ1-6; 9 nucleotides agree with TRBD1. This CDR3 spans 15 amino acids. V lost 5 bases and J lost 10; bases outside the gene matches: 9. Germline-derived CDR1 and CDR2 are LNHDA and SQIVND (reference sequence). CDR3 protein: CASSWTGDGRSPLHF. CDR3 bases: TGTGCCAGTAGTTGGACAGGGGATGGTAGGTCACCCCTCCACTTT.

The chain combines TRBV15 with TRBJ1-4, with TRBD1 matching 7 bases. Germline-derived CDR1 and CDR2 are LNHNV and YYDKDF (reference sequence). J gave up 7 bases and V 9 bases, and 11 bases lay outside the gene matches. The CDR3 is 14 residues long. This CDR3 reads CATKKTGRGEKLFF. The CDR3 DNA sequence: TGTGCCACAAAAAAGACAGGGAGGGGTGAAAAACTGTTTTTT.

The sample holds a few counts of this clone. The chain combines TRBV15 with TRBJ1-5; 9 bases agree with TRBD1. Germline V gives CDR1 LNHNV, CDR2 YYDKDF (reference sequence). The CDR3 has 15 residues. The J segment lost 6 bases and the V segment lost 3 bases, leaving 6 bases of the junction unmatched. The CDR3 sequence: CATSSFDRGGQPQHF. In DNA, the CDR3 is TGTGCCACCAGCAGTTTTGACAGGGGGGGTCAGCCCCAGCATTTT.

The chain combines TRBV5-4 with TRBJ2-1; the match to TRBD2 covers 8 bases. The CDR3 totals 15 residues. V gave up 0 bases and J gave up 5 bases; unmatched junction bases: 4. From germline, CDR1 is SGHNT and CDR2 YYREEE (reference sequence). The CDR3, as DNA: TGTGCCAGCAGCTTGGGGACTAGCCGGGACAATGAGCAGTTCTTC. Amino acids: CASSLGTSRDNEQFF.

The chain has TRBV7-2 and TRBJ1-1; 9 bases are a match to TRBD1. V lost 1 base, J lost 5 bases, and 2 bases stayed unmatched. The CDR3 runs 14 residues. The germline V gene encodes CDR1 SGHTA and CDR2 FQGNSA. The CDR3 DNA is TGTGCCAGCAGCTTAGACAGGGGGCGGACTGAAGCTTTCTTT. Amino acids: CASSLDRGRTEAFF.

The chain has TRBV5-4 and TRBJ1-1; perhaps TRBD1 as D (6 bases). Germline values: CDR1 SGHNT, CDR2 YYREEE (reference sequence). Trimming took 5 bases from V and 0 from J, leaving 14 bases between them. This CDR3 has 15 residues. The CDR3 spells CASSFHGTMNTEAFF. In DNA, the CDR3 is TGTGCCAGCAGTTTTCACGGGACAATGAACACTGAAGCTTTCTTT. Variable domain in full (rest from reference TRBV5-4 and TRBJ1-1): ETGVTQSPTHLIKTRGQQVTLRCSSQSGHNTVSWYQQALGQGPQFIFQYYREEENGRGNFPPRFSGLQFPNYSSELNVNALELDDSALYLCASSFHGTMNTEAFFGQGTRLTVV.

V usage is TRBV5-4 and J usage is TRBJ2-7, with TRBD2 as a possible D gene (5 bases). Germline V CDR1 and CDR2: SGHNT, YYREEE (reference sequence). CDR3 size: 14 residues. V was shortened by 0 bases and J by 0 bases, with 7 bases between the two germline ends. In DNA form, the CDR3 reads TGTGCCAGCAGCTTGGATAGCGACTCCTACGAGCAGTACTTC. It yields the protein CASSLDSDSYEQYF.

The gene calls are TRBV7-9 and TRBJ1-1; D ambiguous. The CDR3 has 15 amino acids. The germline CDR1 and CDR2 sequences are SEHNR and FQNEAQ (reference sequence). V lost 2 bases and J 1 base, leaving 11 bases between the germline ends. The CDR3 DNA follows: TGTGCCAGCAGCTTAAGTGCCGGCGAGAACACTGAAGCTTTCTTT. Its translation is CASSLSAGENTEAFF.

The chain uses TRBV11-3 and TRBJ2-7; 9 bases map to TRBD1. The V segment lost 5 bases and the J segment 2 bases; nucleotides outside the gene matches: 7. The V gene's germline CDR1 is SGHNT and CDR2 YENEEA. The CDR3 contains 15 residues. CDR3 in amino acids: CASSLRTGATYEQYF. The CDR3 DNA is TGTGCCAGCAGCCTCCGGACAGGGGCAACCTACGAGCAGTACTTC. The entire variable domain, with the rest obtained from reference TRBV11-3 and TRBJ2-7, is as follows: EAGVVQSPRYKIIEKKQPVAFWCNPISGHNTLYWYLQNLGQGPELLIRYENEEAVDDSQLPKDRFSAERLKGVDSTLKIQPAELGDSAVYLCASSLRTGATYEQYFGPGTRLTVT.

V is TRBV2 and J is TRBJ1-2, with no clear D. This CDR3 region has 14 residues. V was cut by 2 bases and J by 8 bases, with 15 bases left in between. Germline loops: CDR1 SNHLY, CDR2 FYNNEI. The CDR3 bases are TGTGCCAGCAGTGAATCGGTACAGACTCGAGGCTACACCTTC. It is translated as CASSESVQTRGYTF. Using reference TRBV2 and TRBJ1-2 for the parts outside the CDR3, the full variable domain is EPEVTQTPSHQVTQMGQEVILRCVPISNHLYFYWYRQILGQKVEFLVSFYNNEISEKSEIFDDQFSVERPDGSNFTLKIRSTKLEDSAMYFCASSESVQTRGYTFGSGTRLTVV.

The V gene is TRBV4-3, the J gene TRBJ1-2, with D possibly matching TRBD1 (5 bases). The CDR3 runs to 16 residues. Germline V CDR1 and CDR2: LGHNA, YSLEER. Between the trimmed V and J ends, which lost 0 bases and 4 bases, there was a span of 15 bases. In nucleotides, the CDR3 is TGCGCCAGCAGCCAAGATTTGGGACCCCGGGGCTATGGCTACACCTTC. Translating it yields CASSQDLGPRGYGYTF.

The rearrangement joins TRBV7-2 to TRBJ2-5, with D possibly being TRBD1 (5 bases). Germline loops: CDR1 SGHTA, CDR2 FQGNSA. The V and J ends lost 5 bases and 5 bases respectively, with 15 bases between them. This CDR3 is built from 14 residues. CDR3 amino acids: CASSPGSGRETQYF. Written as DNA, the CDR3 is TGTGCCAGCAGCCCAGGGTCGGGCCGGGAGACCCAGTACTTC.

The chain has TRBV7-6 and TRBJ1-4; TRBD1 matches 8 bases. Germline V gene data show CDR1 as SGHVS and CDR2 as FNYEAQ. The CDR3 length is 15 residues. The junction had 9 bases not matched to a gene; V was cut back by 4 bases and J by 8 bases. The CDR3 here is CASSYRPGQAEKLFF. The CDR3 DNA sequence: TGTGCCAGCAGCTACCGGCCGGGACAGGCCGAAAAACTGTTTTTT.

CDR3 sequence (DNA): TGTGCCAGCAGTTTGACCCCCTCCGAGCAGTACTTC. Translating it yields CASSLTPSEQYF. The chain recombines TRBV27 with TRBJ2-7; D ambiguous. CDR3 length equals 12 residues. Germline-derived CDR1 and CDR2 are MNHEY and SMNVEV (reference sequence). Trimming removed 3 bases from V and 6 bases from J, with 9 bases in between.

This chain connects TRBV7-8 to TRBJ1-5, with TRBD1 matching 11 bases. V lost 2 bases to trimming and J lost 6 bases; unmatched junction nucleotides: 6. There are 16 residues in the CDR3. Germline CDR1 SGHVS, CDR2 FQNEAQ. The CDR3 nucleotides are TGTGCCAGCAGCTTATCGGACAGGGGGCTGTTTCAGCCCCAGCATTTT. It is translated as CASSLSDRGLFQPQHF. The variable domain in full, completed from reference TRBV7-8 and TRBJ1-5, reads GAGVSQSPRYKVAKRGQDVALRCDPISGHVSLFWYQQALGQGPEFLTYFQNEAQLDKSGLPSDRFFAERPEGSVSTLKIQRTQQEDSAVYLCASSLSDRGLFQPQHFGDGTRLSIL.

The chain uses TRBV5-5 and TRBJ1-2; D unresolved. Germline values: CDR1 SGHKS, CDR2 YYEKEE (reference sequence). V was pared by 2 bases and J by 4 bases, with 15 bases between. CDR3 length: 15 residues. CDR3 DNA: TGTGCCAGCAGCTTATGGCAGGTTTCGTCCTATGGCTACACCTTC. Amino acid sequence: CASSLWQVSSYGYTF.